Each of the 14 T cell receptor beta chains below was sequenced from the same sample in a study of cytotoxic CD8 clonotypes in ibrutinib-treated CLL. Sequencing was performed with immunoSEQ multiplex PCR; in TCRdb, only in-frame clones are kept and a portion is missing. The sample contains under 200,000 clones, under 85% of which appear only once. This specimen was PBMCs, taken after 24 months of ibrutinib treatment. These receptors all come from a human donor with chronic lymphocytic leukemia.

The J gene is TRBJ2-2, the V gene TRBV14, with TRBD1 matching over 9 bases. The CDR3 has 16 residues. Germline V CDR1 and CDR2: SGHDN, FVKESK. Trimming cost V 3 bases and J 2 bases; bases outside gene matches: 4. CDR3: CASSHRDRANTGELFF. CDR3 nucleotides: TGTGCCAGCAGCCACCGGGACAGGGCCAACACCGGGGAGCTGTTTTTT. Using reference TRBV14 and TRBJ2-2 for the parts outside the CDR3, the full variable domain is EAGVTQFPSHSVIEKGQTVTLRCDPISGHDNLYWYRRVMGKEIKFLLHFVKESKQDESGMPNNRFLAERTGGTYSTLKVQPAELEDSGVYFCASSHRDRANTGELFFGEGSRLTVL.

This rearrangement joins TRBV19 to TRBJ1-1; no clear D. Germline V CDR1 and CDR2: LNHDA, SQIVND (reference sequence). Trimming shortened V by 3 bases and J by 0 bases, and 11 bases separated the two germline ends. The CDR3 has 15 amino acids. The chain's CDR3 is CASSILNRVNTEAFF. In DNA form, the CDR3 reads TGTGCCAGTAGTATTTTGAACAGAGTGAACACTGAAGCTTTCTTT.

The chain uses TRBV7-9 and TRBJ1-1, with 7 bases lining up with TRBD1. Trimming took 5 bases from V and 1 from J; bases not matched to a gene: 1. This CDR3 has 13 amino acids. Germline V gene sequence: CDR1 SEHNR, CDR2 FQNEAQ (reference sequence). The CDR3 loop is CASSRQGNTEAFF. CDR3 nucleotides: TGTGCCAGCAGCCGACAGGGGAACACTGAAGCTTTCTTT.

This clone was seen more than once but under ten times. The genes are TRBV7-9 and TRBJ1-1; 9 bases fit TRBD1. CDR3 length: 16 residues. After removal of 11 bases from V and 4 bases from J, the junction contained 17 bases not matched to a gene. CDR1 and CDR2 (germline): SEHNR, FQNEAQ (reference sequence). CDR3 protein: CAVVALGSDRGTEAFF. CDR3 coding DNA: TGTGCCGTCGTCGCCCTGGGTTCGGACAGGGGCACTGAAGCTTTCTTT.

The V and J genes are TRBV9 and TRBJ2-7; 9 positions agree with TRBD1. Per germline, CDR1 SGDLS and CDR2 YYNGEE. J lost 3 bases, V lost 3 bases, and 4 bases had no gene match. CDR3 length: 14 amino acids. The CDR3 spells CASSATTGGYEQYF. CDR3 coding DNA: TGTGCCAGCAGCGCCACGACAGGGGGCTACGAGCAGTACTTC.

The chain links TRBV30 to TRBJ1-6; the match to TRBD1 covers 7 bases. The CDR3 covers 14 residues. Germline loops: CDR1 GTSNPN, CDR2 SVGIG (reference sequence). V shed 0 bases, J shed 13 bases, and the junction held 9 bases outside the gene matches. This chain's CDR3 is CAWSVRQGVSPLHF. The CDR3 nucleotides read TGTGCCTGGAGTGTACGTCAGGGGGTGAGTCCCCTCCACTTT.

The chain combines TRBV7-9 with TRBJ2-7; TRBD1 aligns across 7 bases. There are 13 residues in the CDR3. V shed 4 bases and J 4 bases; nucleotides not matched to a gene: 4. Germline V gives CDR1 SEHNR, CDR2 FQNEAQ (reference sequence). The CDR3 spells CASSSKGQYEQYF. The CDR3 DNA reads TGTGCCAGCAGCTCGAAGGGACAGTACGAGCAGTACTTC.

There are many counts of this clone. This chain links TRBV18 with TRBJ1-2, with D perhaps matching TRBD1 (6 bases). This CDR3 spans 17 amino acids. CDR1 is KGHSH, CDR2 LQKENI, per germline. Between the trimmed V and J ends, which lost 3 bases and 0 bases, there was a span of 17 bases. This CDR3 is CASSPSTGLGTNYGYTF. CDR3 bases: TGTGCCAGCTCACCGTCGACAGGCCTCGGGACTAACTATGGCTACACCTTC.

V usage is TRBV5-6 and J usage is TRBJ2-5; 8 bases line up with TRBD1. The CDR3 length is 15 residues. The germline CDR1 and CDR2 sequences are SGHDT and YYEEEE. Unmatched junction bases numbered 2, after V lost 0 bases and J lost 1 base. This CDR3 is CASSLGQGIQETQYF. The CDR3 nucleotides are TGTGCCAGCAGCTTGGGACAGGGGATCCAAGAGACCCAGTACTTC.

This clone has a handful of counts. The chain carries TRBV7-2 and TRBJ2-5; D assignment may be TRBD1 or TRBD2 (5 bases each). Germline V gene data show CDR1 as SGHTA and CDR2 as FQGNSA. Trimming cost V 7 bases and J 2 bases, with 11 bases left between them. The CDR3 extends over 13 amino acids. CDR3: CASKNWGQETQYF. The CDR3 coding sequence is TGTGCCAGCAAAAACTGGGGGCAAGAGACCCAGTACTTC.

V usage is TRBV5-6 and J usage is TRBJ1-5; 10 bases are shared with TRBD1. The CDR3 contains 14 residues. Losses at the gene ends were 4 bases for V and 9 bases for J; bases not matched to a gene: 7. Germline CDR1 SGHDT, CDR2 YYEEEE. The CDR3 region is CASSPGTGARPQHF. The CDR3 nucleotides are TGTGCCAGCAGCCCTGGGACAGGGGCCAGGCCCCAGCATTTT. Full variable domain (missing parts from reference TRBV5-6 and TRBJ1-5): DAGVTQSPTHLIKTRGQQVTLRCSPKSGHDTVSWYQQALGQGPQFIFQYYEEEERQRGNFPDRFSGHQFPNYSSELNVNALLLGDSALYLCASSPGTGARPQHFGDGTRLSIL.

This clone was recorded once. This rearrangement joins TRBV5-6 to TRBJ1-4; D not resolved. The ends were cut back, 1 base at V and 10 bases at J, with 17 bases in the middle. Germline assignment: CDR1 SGHDT and CDR2 YYEEEE. The length of the CDR3 is 15 residues. The CDR3 coding sequence is TGTGCCAGCAGCTTGAAGAATACAATTGACGGAAAACTGTTTTTT. Protein sequence: CASSLKNTIDGKLFF.

CDR3 bases: TGCGCCAGCAGCACCGGGACAGGGTCTACCTATGGCTACACCTTC. The encoded protein is CASSTGTGSTYGYTF. The chain joins TRBV5-1 to TRBJ1-2; 9 positions agree with TRBD1. The CDR3 extends over 15 amino acids. After removal of 4 bases from V and 4 bases from J, the junction contained 8 bases not matched to a gene. Germline V CDR1 and CDR2: SGHRS, YFSETQ. Full variable domain (missing parts from reference TRBV5-1 and TRBJ1-2): KAGVTQTPRYLIKTRGQQVTLSCSPISGHRSVSWYQQTPGQGLQFLFEYFSETQRNKGNFPGRFSGRQFSNSRSEMNVSTLELGDSALYLCASSTGTGSTYGYTFGSGTRLTVV.

This chain links TRBV30 with TRBJ2-1; TRBD1 is a possible D gene (6 bases). Germline V gene data show CDR1 as GTSNPN and CDR2 as SVGIG (reference sequence). The CDR3 has 17 residues. Between the trimmed V and J ends, which lost 0 bases and 9 bases, there was a span of 24 bases. The CDR3 DNA reads TGTGCCTGGAGTGTAGACATAGGGGGTTTCACTCCAGGTGAGCAGTTCTTC. Encoded protein: CAWSVDIGGFTPGEQFF.